These T cell receptor beta chains were read from a single sample in a study of blood T cells in healthy people across ages. Using its own MiXCR run on the 5' RACE reads, TCRdb lists one record per CDR3 protein. Of around 710,000 distinct CDR3 sequences listed, roughly 47% are singletons. The sample was blood. These receptors were obtained from a woman aged 55-70 years in good health. Both conserved end residues are part of each CDR3. The order of the fields is J gene, D gene, V gene, clone size, CDR3 protein, CDR3 DNA. A D gene is named only where the DNA matches it firmly. Where a row states a size, it is once, few, many or the class of an expanded clone; other rows omit it.

>TRBJ2-5|TRBD2|TRBV29-1|many
CSGKGGLAGGPPETQYF
TGCAGCGGAAAAGGAGGGCTAGCGGGAGGGCCCCCAGAGACCCAGTACTTC
>TRBJ2-7|-|TRBV6-1|few
CAGRRGEYEQYF
TGTGCCGGGCGGAGGGGAGAGTACGAGCAGTACTTC
>TRBJ2-1|TRBD1|TRBV12-3/TRBV12-4|-
CASSSPPDRVTYNEQFF
TGTGCCAGCAGTTCCCCGCCAGACAGGGTAACCTACAATGAGCAGTTCTTC
>TRBJ2-7|-|TRBV18|many
CASSPPEGHSYEQYF
TGTGCCAGCTCACCACCGGAAGGACACTCCTACGAGCAGTACTTC
>TRBJ1-2|TRBD1|TRBV3-1|few
CASSQGDRGLEGYTF
TGTGCCAGCAGCCAAGGTGACAGGGGGCTAGAGGGCTACACCTTC
>TRBJ1-1|-|TRBV12-3/TRBV12-4|few
CASTLNSNTEAFF
TGTGCCAGCACACTTAACTCCAACACTGAAGCTTTCTTT
>TRBJ2-5|-|TRBV5-1|many
CASSLTVGEETQYF
TGCGCCAGCAGCTTGACGGTTGGGGAAGAGACCCAGTACTTC
>TRBJ2-5|-|TRBV9|-
CASSVGRGFPETQYF
TGTGCCAGCAGCGTAGGAAGGGGTTTTCCAGAGACCCAGTACTTC
>TRBJ2-1|-|TRBV29-1|-
CSVGRGNEQFF
TGCAGCGTCGGGCGGGGAAATGAGCAGTTCTTC
>TRBJ2-5|TRBD2|TRBV29-1|-
CSVEDGRLNEQYF
TGCAGCGTTGAGGACGGGAGGTTAAATGAGCAGTACTTC
>TRBJ2-7|-|TRBV6-5|-
CASTGGLHYEQYF
TGTGCCAGCACCGGAGGCCTCCATTACGAGCAGTACTTC
>TRBJ2-5|-|TRBV6-1|few
CASSGGPSQETQYF
TGTGCCAGCAGTGGGGGACCGTCCCAAGAGACCCAGTACTTC
>TRBJ2-6|-|TRBV18|-
CASSPPFQGTSGANVLTF
TGTGCCAGCTCACCACCTTTCCAGGGGACTTCCGGGGCCAACGTCCTGACTTTC
>TRBJ2-7|-|TRBV3-1|-
CASSQDMGTGAYEQYF
TGTGCCAGCAGCCAAGATATGGGTACCGGGGCCTACGAGCAGTACTTC
>TRBJ2-1|-|TRBV12-3/TRBV12-4|many
CASSQEGGKQFF
TGTGCCAGCAGTCAGGAGGGGGGTAAGCAGTTCTTC
>TRBJ2-1|TRBD2|TRBV7-3|few
CASSSPLAGKQFF
TGTGCCAGCAGCTCCCCCCTAGCGGGTAAGCAGTTCTTC
>TRBJ1-6|-|TRBV5-1|few
CASSPERDSPLHF
TGCGCCAGCAGCCCCGAGAGGGATTCACCCCTCCACTTT
>TRBJ1-1|-|TRBV11-2|few
CASSLGQRTSEAFF
TGTGCCAGCAGCCTAGGACAGCGAACCTCTGAAGCTTTCTTT
>TRBJ2-7|TRBD2|TRBV29-1|-
CSGGASGNHEQYF
TGCAGCGGTGGGGCTAGCGGGAACCACGAGCAGTACTTC
>TRBJ2-5|-|TRBV6-5|-
CASSPGGGLVETQYF
TGTGCCAGCAGTCCCGGAGGGGGTTTGGTAGAGACCCAGTACTTC
>TRBJ2-3|-|TRBV7-2|few
CASSLAREIDTQYF
TGTGCCAGCAGCTTAGCCAGGGAGATAGATACGCAGTATTTT
>TRBJ2-3|-|TRBV7-9|-
CASSLVLVPDTRYF
TGTGCCAGCAGCTTAGTTCTAGTGCCAGATACGCGGTATTTT
>TRBJ1-2|-|TRBV29-1|-
CSVGDTGKRVYGYTF
TGCAGCGTTGGGGACACAGGGAAACGAGTCTATGGCTACACCTTC
>TRBJ2-1|TRBD2|TRBV7-9|few
CASSLAATLDNEQFF
TGTGCCAGCAGCCTAGCGGCCACCCTTGACAATGAGCAGTTCTTC
>TRBJ2-1|-|TRBV2|few
CASSDLGRYNEQFF
TGTGCCAGCAGTGACTTAGGACGATACAATGAGCAGTTCTTC
>TRBJ1-6|-|TRBV28|few
CASSLDSGPNSPLHF
TGTGCCAGCAGCTTAGACAGCGGGCCAAATTCACCCCTCCACTTT
>TRBJ2-1|TRBD2|TRBV6-6|few
CASMPPQASGYNEQFF
TGTGCCAGCATGCCCCCGCAGGCTAGCGGCTACAATGAGCAGTTCTTC
>TRBJ1-2|-|TRBV6-2/TRBV6-3|few
CASSYRANYGYTF
TGTGCCAGCAGTTACCGGGCTAACTATGGCTACACCTTC
>TRBJ2-5|-|TRBV27|many
CASSQGHTRETQYF
TGTGCCAGCAGTCAAGGACATACCCGAGAGACCCAGTACTTC
>TRBJ2-1|-|TRBV6-5|-
CASSYGPHSFPYNEQFF
TGTGCCAGCAGTTACGGGCCCCACAGTTTCCCCTACAATGAGCAGTTCTTC
>TRBJ2-7|-|TRBV7-9|-
CASSLGLGFQEQYF
TGTGCCAGCAGCTTAGGATTGGGATTTCAGGAGCAGTACTTC
>TRBJ1-1|-|TRBV14|-
CASSRGRHTEAFF
TGTGCCAGCAGCAGGGGACGGCACACTGAAGCTTTCTTT
>TRBJ1-4|TRBD1|TRBV29-1|few
CSVARDRGEKLFF
TGCAGCGTGGCCCGGGACAGGGGGGAAAAACTGTTTTTT
>TRBJ2-7|TRBD2|TRBV6-5|-
CASSVGGRGEQYF
TGTGCCAGCAGTGTCGGCGGGAGGGGCGAGCAGTACTTC
>TRBJ1-1|-|TRBV4-3|-
CASSQVTLNTEAFF
TGCGCCAGCAGCCAAGTCACTTTGAACACTGAAGCTTTCTTT
>TRBJ2-5|-|TRBV10-3|-
CAISESTPGIGGNEQYF
TGTGCCATCAGTGAGTCTACCCCCGGGATAGGGGGTAATGAGCAGTACTTC
>TRBJ2-7|-|TRBV6-6|few
CASSDSDAFEQYF
TGTGCCAGCAGTGACTCAGACGCGTTCGAGCAGTACTTC
>TRBJ1-2|-|TRBV5-5|-
CASSLVPDGYTF
TGTGCCAGCAGCTTGGTGCCGGACGGCTACACCTTC
>TRBJ2-7|-|TRBV10-3|many
CAISATDYEQYF
TGTGCCATCAGTGCCACAGACTACGAGCAGTACTTC